The rows below give T cell receptor beta chains drawn from one sample of a study of breast tumors, draining lymph nodes, adjacent tissues. TCRdb ran MiXCR on the multiplex PCR reads and lists one entry per CDR3 protein. The sample holds approximately 21,000 distinct CDR3 sequences; around 41% are singletons and the top ten take around a quarter. The sequenced sample consisted of breast tumor tissue. The receptors derive from a female donor with breast cancer. Some clones in this sample may be carry-over from other donors' samples. Each CDR3 is given with its conserved first and last residue. The D gene is left open where the match is weak. Not every row has a clone size; where given, it reads once, few, many or a size class.

v_call: TRBV19
cdr3_length: 15
clone_size: -
d_call: -
j_call: TRBJ1-1
cdr3_nt: TGTGCCAGTAGCCGCCGAACGACCCAAGTCACTGAAGCTTTCTTT
cdr3_aa: CASSRRTTQVTEAFF

v_call: TRBV7-9
cdr3_length: 14
clone_size: -
d_call: -
j_call: TRBJ1-3
cdr3_nt: TGTGCCAGCAGCCCCCATCTGAGAGGAAACACCATATATTTT
cdr3_aa: CASSPHLRGNTIYF

v_call: TRBV7-3
cdr3_length: 16
clone_size: many
d_call: -
j_call: TRBJ2-3
cdr3_nt: TGTGCCAGCAGCCCTCGGGCGGGTAGACCAACAGATACGCAGTATTTT
cdr3_aa: CASSPRAGRPTDTQYF

v_call: TRBV7-2
cdr3_length: 17
clone_size: once
d_call: -
j_call: TRBJ1-4
cdr3_nt: TGTGCCAGCAGCTTACAACATGTGGGAATTGCTAATGAAAAACTGTTTTTT
cdr3_aa: CASSLQHVGIANEKLFF

v_call: TRBV20-1
cdr3_length: 14
clone_size: many
d_call: TRBD1
j_call: TRBJ1-2
cdr3_nt: TGCAGTGCTCAAGACAGGGGGCGCGGCTTAGGCTACACCTTC
cdr3_aa: CSAQDRGRGLGYTF

v_call: TRBV24-1
cdr3_length: 16
clone_size: -
d_call: TRBD2
j_call: TRBJ2-3
cdr3_nt: TGTGCCACCAGTGATTGGACTAGCGGGAGCACAGATACGCAGTATTTT
cdr3_aa: CATSDWTSGSTDTQYF

v_call: TRBV2
cdr3_length: 13
clone_size: many
d_call: TRBD1
j_call: TRBJ2-5
cdr3_nt: TGTGCCAGCAGCGAGGACAGGGTAGAGACCCAGTACTTC
cdr3_aa: CASSEDRVETQYF

v_call: TRBV12-3/TRBV12-4
cdr3_length: 15
clone_size: many
d_call: TRBD1
j_call: TRBJ1-4
cdr3_nt: TGTGCCAGCAGGCCTCCGGACAGGGTTACTGAAAAACTGTTTTTT
cdr3_aa: CASRPPDRVTEKLFF

v_call: TRBV11-2
cdr3_length: 14
clone_size: many
d_call: -
j_call: TRBJ2-7
cdr3_nt: TGTGCCAGCAGCTTAGTTGGAGGGCGAGACGAGCAGTACTTC
cdr3_aa: CASSLVGGRDEQYF

v_call: TRBV10-2
cdr3_length: 16
clone_size: many
d_call: -
j_call: TRBJ1-6
cdr3_nt: TGCGCCAGCAGCCTCAGGGGATCCGAAGCGAATTCACCCCTCCACTTT
cdr3_aa: CASSLRGSEANSPLHF

v_call: TRBV24-1
cdr3_length: 13
clone_size: few
d_call: -
j_call: TRBJ2-1
cdr3_nt: TGTGTCACCAGTGCTACGGCTTCGGATTTCGCGTTCTTC
cdr3_aa: CVTSATASDFAFF

v_call: TRBV6-5
cdr3_length: 13
clone_size: -
d_call: -
j_call: TRBJ2-7
cdr3_nt: TGTGCCAGCAGGACAGGAACCTCCTACGAGCAGTACTTC
cdr3_aa: CASRTGTSYEQYF

v_call: TRBV4-3
cdr3_length: 14
clone_size: many
d_call: TRBD2
j_call: TRBJ2-3
cdr3_nt: TGCGCCAGCGGGGGACTAGCGGTCACAGATACGCAGTATTTT
cdr3_aa: CASGGLAVTDTQYF

v_call: TRBV9
cdr3_length: 14
clone_size: -
d_call: -
j_call: TRBJ1-4
cdr3_nt: TGTGCCAGCAGCGTAGGGGGAAGAGATGAAAAACTGTTTTTT
cdr3_aa: CASSVGGRDEKLFF

v_call: TRBV2
cdr3_length: 13
clone_size: -
d_call: -
j_call: TRBJ1-4
cdr3_nt: TGTGCCAGCAGATCGGACCGCTATGAAAAACTGTTTTTT
cdr3_aa: CASRSDRYEKLFF

v_call: TRBV4-1
cdr3_length: 13
clone_size: many
d_call: -
j_call: TRBJ2-4
cdr3_nt: TGCGCCAGCAGCCAAGGACAGGAAAACATTCAGTACTTC
cdr3_aa: CASSQGQENIQYF

v_call: TRBV5-1
cdr3_length: 13
clone_size: -
d_call: -
j_call: TRBJ2-7
cdr3_nt: TGCGCCAGCAGATTGGAACCTTACGCGGACCAGTACTTC
cdr3_aa: CASRLEPYADQYF

v_call: TRBV20-1
cdr3_length: 16
clone_size: many
d_call: TRBD2
j_call: TRBJ2-7
cdr3_nt: TGCAGTGCTAGGGGGGGGACTAGCGGGTCTCCCCGCGAGCAGTACTTC
cdr3_aa: CSARGGTSGSPREQYF

v_call: TRBV20-1
cdr3_length: 16
clone_size: many
d_call: -
j_call: TRBJ2-7
cdr3_nt: TGCAGTGCTAGACAGATAGGAGGGGGCAGCTCCTACGAGCAGTACTTC
cdr3_aa: CSARQIGGGSSYEQYF

v_call: TRBV20-1
cdr3_length: 13
clone_size: -
d_call: -
j_call: TRBJ2-1
cdr3_nt: TGCAGTGCCCTTGAGGGGGGCGCGTCCGAGCAGTTCTTC
cdr3_aa: CSALEGGASEQFF

v_call: TRBV7-9
cdr3_length: 18
clone_size: -
d_call: -
j_call: TRBJ1-6
cdr3_nt: TGTGCCAGCAGCTTTCAAGACTTGTTGGGGGCGGGTAATTCACCCCTCCACTTT
cdr3_aa: CASSFQDLLGAGNSPLHF

v_call: TRBV2
cdr3_length: 13
clone_size: -
d_call: TRBD1
j_call: TRBJ1-2
cdr3_nt: TGTGCCAGCAGTGAGGGGGACAGGGTTGGCTACACCTTC
cdr3_aa: CASSEGDRVGYTF

v_call: TRBV5-1
cdr3_length: 15
clone_size: many
d_call: -
j_call: TRBJ1-3
cdr3_nt: TGCGCCAGCAGCATGGACGGAGGGTCCGGAAACACCATATATTTT
cdr3_aa: CASSMDGGSGNTIYF

v_call: TRBV7-8
cdr3_length: 11
clone_size: many
d_call: -
j_call: TRBJ2-1
cdr3_nt: TGTGCCAGCAGCTTCGGCTTGGAGCAGTTCTTC
cdr3_aa: CASSFGLEQFF

v_call: TRBV5-1
cdr3_length: 15
clone_size: many
d_call: -
j_call: TRBJ2-1
cdr3_nt: TGCGCCAGCAGCTTCGTCCAGGGGTTTAACAATGAGCAGTTCTTC
cdr3_aa: CASSFVQGFNNEQFF

v_call: TRBV7-9
cdr3_length: 16
clone_size: -
d_call: TRBD2
j_call: TRBJ2-3
cdr3_nt: TGTGCCAGCAGCTTAGGACTAGCGGGGGATCTAGATACGCAGTATTTT
cdr3_aa: CASSLGLAGDLDTQYF

v_call: TRBV2
cdr3_length: 14
clone_size: -
d_call: TRBD2
j_call: TRBJ2-3
cdr3_nt: TGTGCCAGCAGAAAAGCGGGAGGTGACGATACGCAGTATTTT
cdr3_aa: CASRKAGGDDTQYF

v_call: TRBV7-9
cdr3_length: 15
clone_size: -
d_call: -
j_call: TRBJ2-2
cdr3_nt: TGTGCCAGCAGCTTAGGGTCGGAATTCGCCGGGGAGCTGTTTTTT
cdr3_aa: CASSLGSEFAGELFF

v_call: TRBV5-5
cdr3_length: 11
clone_size: -
d_call: -
j_call: TRBJ2-3
cdr3_nt: TGTGCCAGCAGCTTGGCGAGTGGGCAGTATTTT
cdr3_aa: CASSLASGQYF

v_call: TRBV3-1
cdr3_length: 13
clone_size: many
d_call: -
j_call: TRBJ2-5
cdr3_nt: TGTGCCAGCAGCCAAGATAGGAAGCGTGCCCAGTACTTC
cdr3_aa: CASSQDRKRAQYF

v_call: TRBV6-4
cdr3_length: 16
clone_size: -
d_call: -
j_call: TRBJ2-7
cdr3_nt: TGTGCCAGCAGTGACTCGAGAGGGAACCGTTTTTACGAGCAGTACTTC
cdr3_aa: CASSDSRGNRFYEQYF

v_call: TRBV3-1
cdr3_length: 14
clone_size: few
d_call: -
j_call: TRBJ2-5
cdr3_nt: TGTGCCAGCAGCTTTAGAACGGTCCAAGAGACCCAGTACTTC
cdr3_aa: CASSFRTVQETQYF

v_call: TRBV3-1
cdr3_length: 17
clone_size: -
d_call: TRBD1
j_call: TRBJ2-2
cdr3_nt: TGTGCCAGCTCTTCTTACCGGGACAGGGCACACACCGGGGAGCTGTTTTTT
cdr3_aa: CASSSYRDRAHTGELFF

v_call: TRBV4-1
cdr3_length: 12
clone_size: many
d_call: -
j_call: TRBJ1-2
cdr3_nt: TGCGCCAGCAGCCAGATAGACTTTGGCTACACCTTC
cdr3_aa: CASSQIDFGYTF

v_call: TRBV2
cdr3_length: 15
clone_size: few
d_call: -
j_call: TRBJ2-3
cdr3_nt: TGTGCCAGCAGCCAAGGGGGGGCTAGCACAGATACGCAGTATTTT
cdr3_aa: CASSQGGASTDTQYF

v_call: TRBV6-1
cdr3_length: 15
clone_size: -
d_call: -
j_call: TRBJ1-5
cdr3_nt: TGTGCCAGCAGACTTTCGACAGTTAGCAATCAGCCCCAGCATTTT
cdr3_aa: CASRLSTVSNQPQHF

v_call: TRBV24-1
cdr3_length: 14
clone_size: many
d_call: -
j_call: TRBJ1-2
cdr3_nt: TGTGCCACCAGTGATTGGGACTCCTTTGGGGGCTACACCTTC
cdr3_aa: CATSDWDSFGGYTF

v_call: TRBV4-3
cdr3_length: 12
clone_size: many
d_call: -
j_call: TRBJ2-3
cdr3_nt: TGCGCCAGCAGCCAAGTGGGAGATACGCAGTATTTT
cdr3_aa: CASSQVGDTQYF

v_call: TRBV2
cdr3_length: 14
clone_size: -
d_call: -
j_call: TRBJ2-2
cdr3_nt: TGTGCCAGCAGTGAGGGGGCTAGCACCGGGGAGCTGTTTTTT
cdr3_aa: CASSEGASTGELFF

v_call: TRBV7-9
cdr3_length: 15
clone_size: few
d_call: TRBD1
j_call: TRBJ2-3
cdr3_nt: TGTGCCAGCAGCCTCCGGACAGGACGCACAGATACGCAGTATTTT
cdr3_aa: CASSLRTGRTDTQYF

v_call: TRBV4-1
cdr3_length: 14
clone_size: -
d_call: -
j_call: TRBJ1-2
cdr3_nt: TGCGCCAGCAGCCAAGTTTCGGCTTCCTATGGCTACACCTTC
cdr3_aa: CASSQVSASYGYTF

v_call: TRBV10-2
cdr3_length: 14
clone_size: -
d_call: TRBD1
j_call: TRBJ1-6
cdr3_nt: TGCGCCAGCAGTGCAGGACAGGGGGCTTCACCCCTCCACTTT
cdr3_aa: CASSAGQGASPLHF

v_call: TRBV12-3/TRBV12-4
cdr3_length: 14
clone_size: -
d_call: TRBD1
j_call: TRBJ2-2
cdr3_nt: TGTGCCAGCAGGCCCGGGACAGACACCGGGGAGCTGTTTTTT
cdr3_aa: CASRPGTDTGELFF